The 32 T cell receptor beta chains below come from one sample, sequenced in a study of CD8 T cells in ankylosing spondylitis. TCRdb re-called the 5' RACE reads through MiXCR, storing one row per CDR3 protein. The data show about 260,000 distinct CDR3 sequences, roughly 25% seen once. What was sequenced was blood, either unsorted or a sorted T cell fraction (not recorded which). The receptor source for this set is a male donor with ankylosing spondylitis or in good health (not recorded which).

In its sample, this clonotype was seen many times. This chain joins TRBV20-1 and TRBJ2-4; D remains ambiguous. CDR3 length: 14 amino acids. Trimming left V 1 base short and J 0 bases short, with 7 bases between. CDR1 DFQATT and CDR2 SNEGSKA come from the germline V gene (reference sequence). The CDR3 DNA reads as TGCAGTGCTAGAGGGTTTATAGCCAAAAACATTCAGTACTTC. Its translation: CSARGFIAKNIQYF.

The table lists this clonotype with a few counts. The chain employs TRBV20-1 and TRBJ2-5; TRBD2 aligns across 8 bases. Germline V CDR1 and CDR2: DFQATT, SNEGSKA (reference sequence). CDR3 length: 12 amino acids. The CDR3 sequence: CNAGGNQETQYF. The CDR3 region has the DNA TGCAATGCGGGGGGCAACCAAGAGACCCAGTACTTC.

The V gene is TRBV20-1, the J gene TRBJ2-7; maybe TRBD1 (5 bases). Trimming removed 4 bases from V and 2 bases from J, with 18 bases in between. The length of the CDR3 is 15 residues. Germline-derived CDR1 and CDR2 are DFQATT and SNEGSKA (reference sequence). The CDR3 DNA is TGCAGTGCTAACGATAAAGGGGTCTACGCCTACGAGCAGTACTTC. Its protein is CSANDKGVYAYEQYF.

This clonotype was counted many times. The V and J genes are TRBV20-1 and TRBJ2-7; TRBD1 is a possible D gene (6 bases). Germline-derived CDR1 and CDR2 are DFQATT and SNEGSKA (reference sequence). Deletions cut 0 bases from V and 3 bases from J, with 12 bases between. This CDR3 region has 14 residues. CDR3 amino acids: CSAREGAGFYEQYF. CDR3 sequence (DNA): TGCAGTGCTAGAGAGGGGGCCGGGTTCTACGAGCAGTACTTC.

The sample holds a few counts of this clonotype. The chain employs TRBV7-2 and TRBJ2-3; D is unresolved. The CDR3 has 14 amino acids. Trimming shortened V by 7 bases and J by 6 bases, and 17 bases separated the two germline ends. The V gene's germline CDR1 is SGHTA and CDR2 FQGNSA. For the CDR3, the DNA is TGTGCCAGCAACACTATACAAGGGTGGGATACGCAGTATTTT. Translated, it gives CASNTIQGWDTQYF.

This clonotype was counted at least ten times. The chain has TRBV5-1 and TRBJ2-1; D not resolved. The V gene's germline CDR1 is SGHRS and CDR2 YFSETQ. The ends were cut back, 0 bases at V and 10 bases at J, with 14 bases in the middle. The CDR3 contains 14 residues. The CDR3 nucleotides read TGCGCCAGCAGCTTGGAGCCCCCCAATGAGGAGCAGTTCTTC. Translation: CASSLEPPNEEQFF.

This clonotype was seen repeatedly, ten times or more. The genes are TRBV20-1 and TRBJ1-6; TRBD1 might be the D (6 bases). This CDR3 contains 14 residues. Trimming removed 4 bases at V and 9 bases at J, with 16 bases between. Per germline, CDR1 DFQATT and CDR2 SNEGSKA (reference sequence). The CDR3 DNA follows: TGCAGTGCTATCCAGCCGGTAGGGGGTTCACCCCTCCACTTT. This gives the protein CSAIQPVGGSPLHF.

This clonotype was detected many times. CDR3 in DNA: TGTGCCATCAGTGCCGAGACAGGGTCCTACGAGCAGTACTTC. Encoded protein: CAISAETGSYEQYF. The V and J genes are TRBV10-3 and TRBJ2-7; TRBD1 matches 7 bases. Germline CDR1 is ENHRY and CDR2 is SYGVKD. The CDR3 runs 14 residues. V shed 4 bases and J 1 base; nucleotides not matched to a gene: 4.

This clonotype was detected a few times. The V and J genes are TRBV20-1 and TRBJ2-7; D gene ambiguous. V lost 0 bases to trimming and J lost 5 bases, with 14 bases between them. The germline V gene encodes CDR1 DFQATT and CDR2 SNEGSKA (reference sequence). The CDR3 loop spans 14 amino acids. The CDR3 spells CSARDTGSRDEQYF. The CDR3 DNA sequence: TGCAGTGCTAGAGATACTGGCAGTCGGGACGAGCAGTACTTC.

The chain links TRBV20-1 to TRBJ2-3; 10 nucleotides align to TRBD1. This CDR3 has 14 residues. V was pared by 5 bases and J by 5 bases, with 7 bases of the junction left unmatched. Looked up from germline, CDR1 is DFQATT and CDR2 is SNEGSKA (reference sequence). CDR3 nucleotide sequence: TGCAGTGCTCACCCGACAGGGGGCGGAGATACGCAGTATTTT. This translates into CSAHPTGGGDTQYF.

This clonotype was observed a handful of times. CDR3 sequence: CASSRQGTNQPQHF. The CDR3 DNA follows: TGTGCCAGCAGCCGGCAGGGGACGAATCAGCCCCAGCATTTT. The chain is built from TRBV27 and TRBJ1-5; D perhaps matches TRBD1 (6 bases). CDR1 is MNHEY, CDR2 SMNVEV, per germline (reference sequence). The V and J ends lost 6 bases and 4 bases respectively, with 13 bases between them. The CDR3 runs 14 residues.

Concerning this clonotype: This clone may be a read error of a much larger clone one base away. The CDR3 DNA is TGCGCCAGCAGCTGGGATAAGGCCCAGTACTTC. Translating gives CASSWDKAQYF. The chain employs TRBV5-1 and TRBJ2-5; D not certain. This CDR3 comprises 11 residues. Germline CDR1 SGHRS, CDR2 YFSETQ. With 3 bases removed from V and 9 bases from J, the gap between germline ends came to 9 bases.

On this clonotype itself: This may arise from a read error, as a much more abundant clone is one base away. The chain joins TRBV28 to TRBJ2-3; the match to TRBD1 covers 10 bases. This CDR3 is built from 15 residues. V gave up 4 bases and J gave up 5 bases; unmatched junction bases: 6. CDR1 is MDHEN and CDR2 is SYDVKM in the germline V gene. The chain's CDR3 is CASSSSGQGQDTQYF. The CDR3 region has the DNA TGTGCCAGCAGTTCCTCGGGACAGGGGCAAGATACGCAGTATTTT.

This clonotype occurred many times. The genes are TRBV6-1 and TRBJ1-5; D gene unclear. Deletions cut 7 bases from V and 1 base from J, with 11 bases between. Germline loops: CDR1 MNHNS, CDR2 SASEGT. The CDR3 extends over 14 amino acids. CDR3 DNA sequence: TGTGCCAGCAAGTCCTCGGACAGCAATCAGCCCCAGCATTTT. It translates to CASKSSDSNQPQHF.

This clonotype was seen many times. J is TRBJ2-3 and V is TRBV5-1, with TRBD1 identical over 9 bases. This CDR3 is 14 amino acids long. The germline V gene encodes CDR1 SGHRS and CDR2 YFSETQ. J was trimmed by 3 bases and V by 4 bases; bases with no gene match: 3. The DNA for the CDR3 is TGCGCCAGCAGCCGACAGGGGGTAACAGATACGCAGTATTTT. It yields the protein CASSRQGVTDTQYF.

The rearrangement links TRBV20-1 to TRBJ2-7; D might be TRBD1 (6 bases). From germline, CDR1 is DFQATT and CDR2 SNEGSKA (reference sequence). Trimming cost V 1 base and J 7 bases, with 23 bases left between them. The CDR3 length is 16 residues. The CDR3 nucleotides read TGCAGTGCTAGAGCACCCTGGTCGGGCCAAAGGGGGGAGCAGTACTTC. The encoded protein is CSARAPWSGQRGEQYF.

This clonotype was observed many times. The chain couples TRBV6-5 to TRBJ1-3, with 9 bases that match TRBD1. Trimming removed 6 bases from V and 4 bases from J; junction bases left unmatched: 4. CDR3 length: 14 residues. Per germline, CDR1 MNHEY and CDR2 SVGAGI. CDR3: CASSRDRAGNTIYF. The CDR3 nucleotides read TGTGCCAGCAGCCGGGACAGGGCCGGAAACACCATATATTTT.

The V call is TRBV20-1, the J call TRBJ2-7; the D is unclear. V lost 3 bases to trimming and J lost 7 bases, with 10 bases between them. CDR1 is DFQATT and CDR2 is SNEGSKA in the germline V gene (reference sequence). The CDR3 is made up of 11 amino acids. CDR3 DNA: TGCAGTGCTAGCGCCAAGGATGAGCAGTACTTC. It encodes CSASAKDEQYF.

The chain recombines TRBV10-3 with TRBJ2-4; D not certain. Looked up from germline, CDR1 is ENHRY and CDR2 is SYGVKD. Trimming removed 4 bases from V and 0 bases from J, with 13 bases in between. The CDR3 runs to 16 residues. CDR3 coding DNA: TGTGCCATCAGTGCTAACTCGGGCGTAGCCAAAAACATTCAGTACTTC. Its protein product is CAISANSGVAKNIQYF.

The chain couples TRBV3-1 to TRBJ2-5; TRBD1 is a possible D gene (6 bases). V dropped 1 base and J dropped 4 bases, with 10 bases sitting between them. Germline CDR1 is LGHDT and CDR2 is YNNKEL (reference sequence). The CDR3 extends over 14 amino acids. CDR3 loop: CASSQGVRGETQYF. As DNA, the CDR3 is TGTGCCAGCAGCCAAGGTGTCAGGGGAGAGACCCAGTACTTC.

This chain links TRBV29-1 with TRBJ1-4; D uncertain. Deletions cut 6 bases from V and 8 bases from J, with 13 bases between. This CDR3 spans 12 amino acids. Germline values: CDR1 SQVTM, CDR2 ANQGSEA. The CDR3 nucleotides are TGCAGCGTATGGACCCAAGGGGAAAAACTGTTTTTT. Protein: CSVWTQGEKLFF.

This clonotype was found many times. The rearrangement joins TRBV20-1 to TRBJ2-7; D might be TRBD1 (6 bases). Trimming pared 5 bases from V and 0 bases from J, leaving 11 bases between. Germline V gene lookup returns CDR1 DFQATT and CDR2 SNEGSKA (reference sequence). CDR3 length equals 13 residues. The DNA of the CDR3 is TGCAGTGCTTCACAGGGCAACTCCTACGAGCAGTACTTC. This translates into CSASQGNSYEQYF.

This clonotype showed up many times. J is TRBJ2-3 and V is TRBV15, with 8 bases identical to TRBD1. V dropped 0 bases and J dropped 2; count of bases not matched to a gene: 4. CDR3 length: 16 amino acids. Germline CDR1 reads LNHNV; CDR2 reads YYDKDF (reference sequence). The CDR3 region has the DNA TGTGCCACCAGCAGAGATAACAGGGGGAACACAGATACGCAGTATTTT. This sequence encodes CATSRDNRGNTDTQYF.

This clonotype has just a few counts. This chain links TRBV5-4 with TRBJ2-7, with D perhaps assigned TRBD1 or TRBD2 (5 bases each). The CDR3 loop spans 14 amino acids. Germline values: CDR1 SGHNT, CDR2 YYREEE (reference sequence). Trimming took 0 bases from V and 6 from J, leaving 13 bases between them. The CDR3 DNA sequence: TGTGCCAGCAGCTTGGGAAGGGACCCGGGCGAGCAGTACTTC. Encoded protein: CASSLGRDPGEQYF. Using reference TRBV5-4 and TRBJ2-7 for the parts outside the CDR3, the full variable domain is ETGVTQSPTHLIKTRGQQVTLRCSSQSGHNTVSWYQQALGQGPQFIFQYYREEENGRGNFPPRFSGLQFPNYSSELNVNALELDDSALYLCASSLGRDPGEQYFGPGTRLTVT.

This chain's CDR3 is CASIARGGAYEQYF. DNA for the CDR3: TGTGCCAGCATTGCCCGGGGGGGCGCCTACGAGCAGTACTTC. The chain uses TRBV7-8 and TRBJ2-7, with 8 bases aligning to TRBD2. The V and J ends lost 7 bases and 2 bases, in that order; junction bases with no gene match: 7. The CDR3 length is 14 residues. Germline loops: CDR1 SGHVS, CDR2 FQNEAQ.

The table lists this clonotype with a few counts. The genes are TRBV20-1 and TRBJ1-5, with 8 bases matching TRBD1. Trimming removed 5 bases from V and 7 bases from J; junction bases left unmatched: 7. CDR1 is DFQATT and CDR2 is SNEGSKA in the germline V gene (reference sequence). This CDR3 comprises 13 residues. The CDR3 nucleotides are TGCAGTGCTCCCGGACAGGGTTGGCAGCCCCAGCATTTT. Translated: CSAPGQGWQPQHF.

This clonotype appeared many times. The chain employs TRBV21-1 and TRBJ2-7; the table's D call, TRBD1, has no DNA check behind it. TRBV21-1 is flagged as a pseudogene. This CDR3 comprises 15 residues. The DNA for the CDR3 is TGTGCCAGCAGCAAAGTCAGGCGGCACTCCTACGAGCAGTACTTC. Residues: CASSKVRRHSYEQYF.

As regards this clonotype: A junction end diverges from the germline sequence, so it may reflect a read error. The rearrangement joins TRBV20-1 to TRBJ2-1; 12 nucleotides agree with TRBD2. Germline CDR1 DFQATT, CDR2 SNEGSKA (reference sequence). CDR3 size: 16 residues. CDR3 protein: CSARVRTSGNYNEQIF. CDR3 bases: TGCAGTGCTAGAGTCAGGACTAGCGGGAACTACAATGAGCAGATCTTC.

This rearrangement joins TRBV2 to TRBJ2-7; 11 positions match TRBD1. Losses at the gene ends were 6 bases for V and 3 bases for J; bases not matched to a gene: 1. The CDR3 totals 13 residues. Germline CDR1 is SNHLY and CDR2 is FYNNEI. This CDR3 is CASRGTGGYEQYF. The CDR3 DNA is TGTGCCAGCAGGGGGACAGGGGGCTACGAGCAGTACTTC.

The CDR3 sequence is CAMGLDRLASGGNEQFF. Here the CDR3 DNA reads TGTGCCATGGGCCTCGACCGGCTCGCTAGCGGGGGGAATGAGCAGTTCTTC. The V and J genes are TRBV5-6 and TRBJ2-1, with 11 positions matching TRBD2. The V gene's germline CDR1 is SGHDT and CDR2 YYEEEE. The trim removed 9 bases at V and 7 bases at J, leaving 18 bases unmatched. CDR3 length equals 17 residues.

The sample holds many counts of this clonotype. The chain couples TRBV25-1 to TRBJ2-3; 7 bases fit TRBD1. J was trimmed by 2 bases and V by 9 bases; bases with no gene match: 5. The length of the CDR3 is 13 residues. CDR1 is MGHDK and CDR2 is SYGVNS in the germline V gene. In DNA, the CDR3 is TGTGCCAGTCGGGACAGACTCACAGATACGCAGTATTTT. The encoded protein is CASRDRLTDTQYF. The full variable domain, rest sourced from reference TRBV25-1 and TRBJ2-3, is EADIYQTPRYLVIGTGKKITLECSQTMGHDKMYWYQQDPGMELHLIHYSYGVNSTEKGDLSSESTVSRIRTEHFPLTLESARPSHTSQYLCASRDRLTDTQYFGPGTRLTVL.

This sequence joins TRBV20-1 and TRBJ2-3; 7 bases are shared with TRBD2. The CDR3 totals 11 residues. V was pared by 4 bases and J by 9 bases, with 4 bases of the junction left unmatched. Germline-derived CDR1 and CDR2 are DFQATT and SNEGSKA (reference sequence). The CDR3 region has the DNA TGCAGTGCTACTCTAGCGGAGACGCAGTATTTT. Residues: CSATLAETQYF.